This TCR beta chain appears in the sequencing data of a study of breast tumors, draining lymph nodes, adjacent tissues. TCRdb used MiXCR to reprocess the multiplex PCR reads, holding one entry per CDR3 protein. The sample has tens of thousands of distinct CDR3 sequences, approximately 45% seen once. The CDR3 totals 13 residues. Germline CDR1 reads SQVTM; CDR2 reads ANQGSEA. Sequenced input: breast tumor tissue. The sequence was obtained from a female donor with breast cancer. Some clones in this sample may be carry-over from other donors' samples. The rearrangement uses TRBV29-1 and TRBJ2-3; 9 bases are shared with TRBD1. The CDR3 loop is CSSGQGNADTQYF. The DNA for the CDR3 is TGCAGTTCGGGACAGGGTAACGCGGATACGCAGTATTTT.